This TCR beta chain was recorded in a study of cytomegalovirus exposure and HLA in healthy donors. Findings and caveats of the study: Donors were assumed by presence/absence analyses to have roughly uniform sequencing depth.

The V and J ends lost 3 bases and 6 bases respectively, with 8 bases between them. The CDR3 has 12 amino acids. The V gene's germline CDR1 is MGHRA and CDR2 YSYEKL. It was with 60 Vbeta and 13 Jbeta primers that the PCR ran. Assay: immunoSEQ multiplex PCR; the TCRdb copy retains only in-frame clones and omits some. The data show 180,000 or so clones, around 85% seen once. Concerning this clone: Its target is unknown.

The rearrangement joins TRBV4-1 to TRBJ1-1, with D possibly being TRBD1 (5 bases). The receptor was isolated from a man between 18 and 29 years old in good health and CMV-seropositive. What was sequenced was PBMCs. The CDR3 DNA reads TGCGCCAGCAGCCATCCCAGGGCTGAAGCTTTCTTT. It is translated as CASSHPRAEAFF.